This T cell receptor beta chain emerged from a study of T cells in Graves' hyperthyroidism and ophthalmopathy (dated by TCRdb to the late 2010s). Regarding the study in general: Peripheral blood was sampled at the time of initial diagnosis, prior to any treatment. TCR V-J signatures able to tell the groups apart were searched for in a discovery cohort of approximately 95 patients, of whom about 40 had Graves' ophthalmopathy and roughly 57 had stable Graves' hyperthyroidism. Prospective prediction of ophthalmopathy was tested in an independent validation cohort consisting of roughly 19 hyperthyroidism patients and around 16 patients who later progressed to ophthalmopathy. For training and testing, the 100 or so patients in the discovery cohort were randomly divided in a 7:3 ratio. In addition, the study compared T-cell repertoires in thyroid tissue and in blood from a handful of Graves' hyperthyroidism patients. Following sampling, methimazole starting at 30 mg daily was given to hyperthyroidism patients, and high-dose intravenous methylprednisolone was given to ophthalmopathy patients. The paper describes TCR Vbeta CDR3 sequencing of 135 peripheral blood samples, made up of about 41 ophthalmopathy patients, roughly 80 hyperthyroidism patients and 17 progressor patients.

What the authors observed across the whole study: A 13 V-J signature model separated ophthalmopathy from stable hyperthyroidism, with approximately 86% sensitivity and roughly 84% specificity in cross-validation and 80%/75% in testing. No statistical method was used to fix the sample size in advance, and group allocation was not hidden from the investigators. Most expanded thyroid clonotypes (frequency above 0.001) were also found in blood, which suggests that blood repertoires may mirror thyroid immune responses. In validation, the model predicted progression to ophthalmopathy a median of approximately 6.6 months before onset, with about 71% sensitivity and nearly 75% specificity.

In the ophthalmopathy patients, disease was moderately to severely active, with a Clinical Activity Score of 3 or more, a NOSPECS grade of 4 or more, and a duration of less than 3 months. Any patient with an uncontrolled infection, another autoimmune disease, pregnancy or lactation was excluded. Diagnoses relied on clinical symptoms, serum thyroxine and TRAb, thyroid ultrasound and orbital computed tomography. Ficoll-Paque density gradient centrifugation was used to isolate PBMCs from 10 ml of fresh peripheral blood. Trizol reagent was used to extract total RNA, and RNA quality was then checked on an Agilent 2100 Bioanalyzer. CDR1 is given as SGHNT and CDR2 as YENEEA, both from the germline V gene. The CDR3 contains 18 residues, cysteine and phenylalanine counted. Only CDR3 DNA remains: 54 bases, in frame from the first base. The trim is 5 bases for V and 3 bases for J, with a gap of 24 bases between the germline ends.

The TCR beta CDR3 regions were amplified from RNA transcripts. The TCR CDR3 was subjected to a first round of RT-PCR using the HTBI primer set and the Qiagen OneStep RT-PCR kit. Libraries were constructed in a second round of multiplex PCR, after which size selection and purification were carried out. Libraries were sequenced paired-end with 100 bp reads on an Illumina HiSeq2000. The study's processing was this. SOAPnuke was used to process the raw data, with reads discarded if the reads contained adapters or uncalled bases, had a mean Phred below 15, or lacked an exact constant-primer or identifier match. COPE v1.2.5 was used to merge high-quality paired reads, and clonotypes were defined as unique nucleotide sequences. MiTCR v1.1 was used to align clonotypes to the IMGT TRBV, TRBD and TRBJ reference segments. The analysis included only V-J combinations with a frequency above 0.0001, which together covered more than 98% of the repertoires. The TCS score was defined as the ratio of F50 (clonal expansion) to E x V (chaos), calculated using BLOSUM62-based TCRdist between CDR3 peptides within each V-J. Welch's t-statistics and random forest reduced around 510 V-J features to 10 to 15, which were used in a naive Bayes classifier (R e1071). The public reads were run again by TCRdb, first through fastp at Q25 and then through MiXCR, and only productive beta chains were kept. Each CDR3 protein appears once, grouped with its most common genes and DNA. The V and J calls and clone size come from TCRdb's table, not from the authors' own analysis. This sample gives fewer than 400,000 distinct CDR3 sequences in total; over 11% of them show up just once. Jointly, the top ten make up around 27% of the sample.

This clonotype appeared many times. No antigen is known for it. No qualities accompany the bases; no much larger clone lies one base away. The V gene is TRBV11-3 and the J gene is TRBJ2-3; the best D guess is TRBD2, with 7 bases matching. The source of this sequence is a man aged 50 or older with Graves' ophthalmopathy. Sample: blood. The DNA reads TGTGCCAGCAGCCTGGGGGGGGCTGGTCTTAGAAGTACAGATACGCAGTATTTT. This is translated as CASSLGGAGLRSTDTQYF.